These T cell receptor beta chains were read from a single sample in a study of T cells after yellow fever vaccination. TCRdb independently ran MiXCR on the 5' RACE reads; one entry per CDR3 protein. The sample records some 120,000 distinct CDR3 sequences, around 8.6% being singletons. The material was CD8+ T cells sorted from PBMCs, obtained 45 days after the yellow fever booster vaccination. The origin of the receptors is a young man who received the YFV17D yellow fever vaccine. The CDR3 runs from the conserved cysteine through the conserved F or W. The D gene is left open where the match is weak. Size is omitted from some rows. Given values are once, few, many or a class for expanded clones.

D gene	V gene	clone size	J gene	CDR3 length	CDR3 protein	CDR3 DNA
.	TRBV10-3	many	TRBJ2-5	15	CAISEPGLRGETQYF	TGTGCCATCAGTGAACCGGGACTCCGAGGAGAGACCCAGTACTTC
TRBD2	TRBV7-8	many	TRBJ2-1	16	CASSPPGSLASNEQFF	TGTGCCAGCAGCCCCCCGGGGTCACTAGCGAGCAATGAGCAGTTCTTC
TRBD1	TRBV11-2	.	TRBJ2-3	20	CASSTLLRDRDPDFGDTQYF	TGTGCCAGCAGCACCCTGCTCCGGGACAGGGACCCAGATTTCGGAGATACGCAGTATTTT
TRBD2	TRBV29-1	.	TRBJ2-1	14	CSAGPGRTYNEQFF	TGCAGCGCGGGACCCGGGAGGACCTACAATGAGCAGTTCTTC
.	TRBV7-6	.	TRBJ2-1	16	CASILYGGRSYNEQFF	TGTGCCAGCATCTTATACGGGGGGCGCTCCTACAATGAGCAGTTCTTC
TRBD2	TRBV29-1	many	TRBJ2-7	11	CSVREVGEQYF	TGCAGCGTGCGGGAGGTGGGCGAGCAGTACTTC
TRBD2	TRBV11-2	many	TRBJ2-1	16	CASSLTGRLAGNEQFF	TGTGCCAGCAGCTTAACGGGGCGACTAGCGGGAAACGAGCAGTTCTTC
TRBD2	TRBV7-2	many	TRBJ2-7	15	CASSLGSGGAYEQYF	TGTGCCAGCAGCCTAGGGAGCGGGGGGGCCTACGAGCAGTACTTC
TRBD1	TRBV20-1	many	TRBJ1-1	14	CSARRDRDGTEAFF	TGCAGTGCTCGAAGGGACAGGGACGGCACTGAAGCTTTCTTT
.	TRBV20-1	many	TRBJ2-3	14	CSARDVGVADTQYF	TGCAGTGCTAGAGATGTGGGCGTCGCAGATACGCAGTATTTT
TRBD1	TRBV29-1	.	TRBJ2-1	14	CSVEGTGLDNEQFF	TGCAGCGTTGAAGGGACAGGACTCGACAATGAGCAGTTCTTC
.	TRBV20-1	many	TRBJ1-1	12	CSPRTMNTEAFF	TGCAGTCCACGAACCATGAACACTGAAGCTTTCTTT
.	TRBV7-9	few	TRBJ1-2	16	CASSLARQDPSYGYTF	TGTGCCAGCAGCTTAGCTAGGCAGGACCCCTCCTATGGCTACACCTTC
.	TRBV11-1	few	TRBJ1-6	18	CASSSAPSLVDINSPLHF	TGTGCCAGCAGCTCCGCGCCCTCCCTCGTGGACATTAATTCACCCCTCCACTTT
.	TRBV30	.	TRBJ2-3	13	CAWSGGVGDTQYF	TGTGCCTGGAGTGGGGGGGTGGGAGATACGCAGTATTTT
TRBD2	TRBV19	.	TRBJ2-1	17	CASSTPVVAGGRNEQFF	TGTGCCAGTAGTACCCCCGTAGTAGCGGGGGGGAGGAATGAGCAGTTCTTC
TRBD2	TRBV5-1	.	TRBJ2-1	18	CASSLAPSGDSSYNEQFF	TGCGCCAGCAGCTTGGCCCCTAGCGGGGATAGTTCCTACAATGAGCAGTTCTTC
.	TRBV4-3	many	TRBJ2-1	18	CASSQDPAGPKKLNEQFF	TGCGCCAGCAGCCAAGATCCGGCCGGGCCTAAAAAGCTCAATGAGCAGTTCTTC
TRBD1	TRBV6-5	few	TRBJ2-7	15	CASSYSGQASDEQYF	TGTGCCAGCAGTTACTCGGGACAGGCTTCGGACGAGCAGTACTTC
.	TRBV13	many	TRBJ2-2	15	CASSNSEKYTGELFF	TGTGCCAGCAGCAACTCGGAGAAGTACACCGGGGAGCTGTTTTTT
.	TRBV4-3	many	TRBJ1-1	17	CASSQDGGRVLDTEAFF	TGCGCCAGCAGCCAAGATGGGGGGAGGGTGTTGGACACTGAAGCTTTCTTT
TRBD2	TRBV6-2/TRBV6-3	many	TRBJ2-3	13	CASGLAGTDTQYF	TGTGCCAGCGGACTAGCGGGCACAGATACGCAGTATTTT
TRBD1	TRBV28	many	TRBJ2-3	15	CASSLFGTGYSTQYF	TGTGCCAGCAGTTTATTCGGGACAGGGTATTCTACGCAGTATTTT
TRBD2	TRBV20-1	few	TRBJ2-1	17	CSARDRSGGSSYNEQFF	TGCAGTGCTAGAGATCGGTCGGGGGGGAGCTCCTACAATGAGCAGTTCTTC
TRBD1	TRBV7-9	few	TRBJ2-2	15	CASSPPDRDTGELFF	TGTGCCAGCAGCCCACCGGACAGGGACACCGGGGAGCTGTTTTTT